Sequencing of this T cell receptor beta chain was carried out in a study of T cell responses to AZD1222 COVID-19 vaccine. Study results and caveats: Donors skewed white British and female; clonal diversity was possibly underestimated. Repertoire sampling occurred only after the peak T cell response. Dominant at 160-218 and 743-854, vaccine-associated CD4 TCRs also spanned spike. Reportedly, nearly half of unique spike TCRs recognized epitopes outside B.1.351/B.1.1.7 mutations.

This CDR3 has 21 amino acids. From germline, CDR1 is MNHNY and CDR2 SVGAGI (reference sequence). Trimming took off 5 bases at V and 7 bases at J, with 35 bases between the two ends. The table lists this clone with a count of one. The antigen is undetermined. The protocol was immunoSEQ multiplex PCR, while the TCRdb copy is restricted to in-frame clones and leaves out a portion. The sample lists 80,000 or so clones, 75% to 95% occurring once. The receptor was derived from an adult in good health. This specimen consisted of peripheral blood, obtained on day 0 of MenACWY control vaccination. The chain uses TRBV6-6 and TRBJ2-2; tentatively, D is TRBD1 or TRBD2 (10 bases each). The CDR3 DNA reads TGTGCCAGCAGTCGAAACCGGGACAGGGGTGCTAGCGGGAGAGATGGCGGGGAGCTGTTTTTT. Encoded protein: CASSRNRDRGASGRDGGELFF.